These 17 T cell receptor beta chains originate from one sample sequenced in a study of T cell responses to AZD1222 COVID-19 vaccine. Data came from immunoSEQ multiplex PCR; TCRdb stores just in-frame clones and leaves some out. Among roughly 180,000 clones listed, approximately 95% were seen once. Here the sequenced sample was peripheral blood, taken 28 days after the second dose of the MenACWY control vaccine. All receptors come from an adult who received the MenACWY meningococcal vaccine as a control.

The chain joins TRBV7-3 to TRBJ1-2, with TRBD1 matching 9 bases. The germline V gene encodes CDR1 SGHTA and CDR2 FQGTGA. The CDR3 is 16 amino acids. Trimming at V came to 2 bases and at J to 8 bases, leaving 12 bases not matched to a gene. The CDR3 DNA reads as TGTGCCAGCAGCTTAGATCCGGTACAGGGGGCCAGAGGCTACACCTTC. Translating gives CASSLDPVQGARGYTF.

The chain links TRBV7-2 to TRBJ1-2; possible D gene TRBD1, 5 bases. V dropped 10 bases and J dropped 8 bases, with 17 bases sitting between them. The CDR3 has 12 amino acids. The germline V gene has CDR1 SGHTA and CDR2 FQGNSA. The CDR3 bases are TGTGCCAACGGCAGAGAGGGGCAAGGCTACACCTTC. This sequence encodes CANGREGQGYTF.

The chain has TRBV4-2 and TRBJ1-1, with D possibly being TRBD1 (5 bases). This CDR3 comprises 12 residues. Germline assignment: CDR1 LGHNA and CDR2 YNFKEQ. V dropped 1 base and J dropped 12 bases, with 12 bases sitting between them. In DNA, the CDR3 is TGTGCCAGCAGCCAAGGGGGGGGGACTCCTTTCTTT. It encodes CASSQGGGTPFF.

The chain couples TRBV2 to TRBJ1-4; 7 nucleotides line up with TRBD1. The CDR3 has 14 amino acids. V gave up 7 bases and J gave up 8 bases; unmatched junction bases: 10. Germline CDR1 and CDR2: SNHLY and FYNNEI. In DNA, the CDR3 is TGTGCCAGCACCCAACAGGGGAGTGGGGAAAAACTGTTTTTT. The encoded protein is CASTQQGSGEKLFF.

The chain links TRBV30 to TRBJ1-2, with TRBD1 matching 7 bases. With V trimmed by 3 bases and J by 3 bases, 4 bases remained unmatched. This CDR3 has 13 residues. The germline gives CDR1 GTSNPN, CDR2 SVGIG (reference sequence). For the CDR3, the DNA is TGTGCCTGGAGCCCTACAGGGGACTATGGCTACACCTTC. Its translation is CAWSPTGDYGYTF.

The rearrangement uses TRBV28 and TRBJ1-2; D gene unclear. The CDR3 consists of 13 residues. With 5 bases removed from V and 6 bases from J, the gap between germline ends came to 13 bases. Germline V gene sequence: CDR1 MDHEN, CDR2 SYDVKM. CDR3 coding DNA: TGTGCCAGCAGTCCATTGTCCAGGAATGGCTACACCTTC. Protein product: CASSPLSRNGYTF.

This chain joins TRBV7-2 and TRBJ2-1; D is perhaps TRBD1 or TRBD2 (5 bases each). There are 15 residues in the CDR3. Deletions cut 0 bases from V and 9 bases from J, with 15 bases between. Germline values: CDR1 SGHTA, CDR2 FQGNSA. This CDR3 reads CASSLAGPSSLEQFF. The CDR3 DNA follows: TGTGCCAGCAGCTTAGCGGGACCCTCTTCCCTTGAGCAGTTCTTC. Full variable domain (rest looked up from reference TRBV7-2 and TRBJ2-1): GAGVSQSPSNKVTEKGKDVELRCDPISGHTALYWYRQSLGQGLEFLIYFQGNSAPDKSGLPSDRFSAERTGGSVSTLTIQRTQQEDSAVYLCASSLAGPSSLEQFFGPGTRLTVL.

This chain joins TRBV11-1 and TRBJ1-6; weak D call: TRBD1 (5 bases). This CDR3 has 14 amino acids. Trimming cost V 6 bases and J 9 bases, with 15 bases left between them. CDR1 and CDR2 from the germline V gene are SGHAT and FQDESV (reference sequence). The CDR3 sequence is CASSQGARGSPLHF. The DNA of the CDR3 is TGTGCCAGCAGTCAGGGCGCGAGGGGTTCACCCCTCCACTTT.

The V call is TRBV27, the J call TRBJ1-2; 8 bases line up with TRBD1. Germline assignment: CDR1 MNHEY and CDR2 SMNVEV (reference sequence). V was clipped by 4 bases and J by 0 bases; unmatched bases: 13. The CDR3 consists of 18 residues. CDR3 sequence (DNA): TGTGCCAGCAGTTCAGGACTTGGACAGGGAAACCCTAACTATGGCTACACCTTC. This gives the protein CASSSGLGQGNPNYGYTF.

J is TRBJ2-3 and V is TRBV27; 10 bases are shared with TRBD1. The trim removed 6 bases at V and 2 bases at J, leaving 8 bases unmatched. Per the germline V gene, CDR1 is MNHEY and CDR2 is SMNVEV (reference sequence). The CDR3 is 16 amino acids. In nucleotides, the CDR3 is TGTGCCAGCAGGGGGGGGACAGGGGAGCACACAGATACGCAGTATTTT. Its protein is CASRGGTGEHTDTQYF.

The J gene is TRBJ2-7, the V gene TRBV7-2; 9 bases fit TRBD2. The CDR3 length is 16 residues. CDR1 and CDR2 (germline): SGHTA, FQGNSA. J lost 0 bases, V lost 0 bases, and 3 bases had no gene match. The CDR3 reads CASSLAVAGVSYEQYF. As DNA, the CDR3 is TGTGCCAGCAGCTTAGCGGTAGCGGGAGTCTCCTACGAGCAGTACTTC.

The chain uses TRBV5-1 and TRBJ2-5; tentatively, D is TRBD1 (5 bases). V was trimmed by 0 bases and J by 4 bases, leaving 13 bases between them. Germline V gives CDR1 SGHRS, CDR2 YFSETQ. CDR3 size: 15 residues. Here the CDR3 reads CASSLVGARGETQYF. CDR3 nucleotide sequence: TGCGCCAGCAGCTTGGTAGGGGCGCGAGGAGAGACCCAGTACTTC.

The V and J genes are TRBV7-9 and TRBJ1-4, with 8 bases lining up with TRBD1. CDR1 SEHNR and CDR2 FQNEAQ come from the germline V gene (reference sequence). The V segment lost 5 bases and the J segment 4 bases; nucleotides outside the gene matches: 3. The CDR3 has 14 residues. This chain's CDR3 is CASSRQGNNEKLFF. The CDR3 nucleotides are TGTGCCAGCAGCCGACAGGGGAATAATGAAAAACTGTTTTTT.

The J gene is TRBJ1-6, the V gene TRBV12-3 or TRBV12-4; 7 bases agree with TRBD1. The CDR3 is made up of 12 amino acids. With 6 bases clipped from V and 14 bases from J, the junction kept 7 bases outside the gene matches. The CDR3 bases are TGTGCCAGCAGGGGGACAGCCAGCACCCTCCACTTT. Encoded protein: CASRGTASTLHF.

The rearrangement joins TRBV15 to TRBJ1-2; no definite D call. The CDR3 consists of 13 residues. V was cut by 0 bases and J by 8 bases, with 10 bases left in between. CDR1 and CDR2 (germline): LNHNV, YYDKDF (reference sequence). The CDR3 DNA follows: TGTGCCACCAGCAGAGACGGTAGTTACGGCTACACCTTC. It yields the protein CATSRDGSYGYTF.

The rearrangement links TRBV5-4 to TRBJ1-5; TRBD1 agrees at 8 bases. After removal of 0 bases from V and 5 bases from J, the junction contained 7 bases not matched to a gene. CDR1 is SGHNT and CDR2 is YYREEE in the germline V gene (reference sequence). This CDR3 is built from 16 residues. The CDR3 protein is CASSLGGDRSYQPQHF. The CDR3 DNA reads TGTGCCAGCAGCTTGGGGGGGGACAGGTCCTATCAGCCCCAGCATTTT.

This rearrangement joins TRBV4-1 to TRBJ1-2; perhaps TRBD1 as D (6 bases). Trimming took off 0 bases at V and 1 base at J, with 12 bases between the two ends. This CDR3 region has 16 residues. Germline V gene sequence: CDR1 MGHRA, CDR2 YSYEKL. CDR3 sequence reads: CASSQEGGVDNYGYTF. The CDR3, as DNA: TGCGCCAGCAGCCAAGAAGGGGGGGTGGATAACTATGGCTACACCTTC.